These T cell receptor beta chains were read from a single sample in a study of cytomegalovirus exposure and HLA in healthy donors. The repertoire was sequenced with immunoSEQ multiplex PCR; TCRdb's copy has only in-frame clones and lacks some. The sample records 85,000 to 120,000 clones, roughly nine tenths being singletons. The sequenced sample was PBMCs. The receptors originated from a woman in her late teens or twenties in good health and CMV-seropositive. Both conserved end residues are part of each CDR3. A D gene is named only where the DNA matches it firmly. Size is omitted from some rows. Given values are once, few, many or a class for expanded clones.

V gene	D gene	J gene	clone size	CDR3 protein	CDR3 DNA
TRBV7-6	TRBD2	TRBJ2-7	NA	CASSDRLAGFGEQYF	TGTGCCAGCAGCGATCGACTAGCGGGGTTTGGCGAGCAGTACTTC
TRBV6-5	NA	TRBJ2-3	NA	CASKSGLLADTQYF	TGTGCCAGCAAGTCAGGGCTGTTGGCAGATACGCAGTATTTT
TRBV19	TRBD1	TRBJ1-1	NA	CASSFWTGNTEAFF	TGTGCCAGTAGTTTCTGGACAGGGAACACTGAAGCTTTCTTT
TRBV10-3	NA	TRBJ1-1	NA	CAIGGTGNTEAFF	TGTGCCATCGGCGGGACGGGGAACACTGAAGCTTTCTTT
TRBV11-2	TRBD2	TRBJ2-1	NA	CASSLLGGGADNEQFF	TGTGCCAGCAGCTTATTAGGCGGGGGGGCGGACAATGAGCAGTTCTTC
TRBV28	TRBD1	TRBJ1-5	NA	CASTPSGTGEHQPQHF	TGTGCCAGCACCCCAAGTGGGACAGGGGAACATCAGCCCCAGCATTTT
TRBV5-4	NA	TRBJ1-2	once	CASSLRGGNHYGYTF	TGTGCCAGCAGCTTGCGGGGGGGCAATCACTATGGCTACACCTTC
TRBV15	NA	TRBJ1-6	NA	CATSTDRLNSPLHF	TGTGCCACCAGCACGGACAGACTAAATTCACCCCTCCACTTT
TRBV19	TRBD2	TRBJ2-3	NA	CASSITGTSGADTQYF	TGTGCCAGTAGTATAACCGGGACTAGCGGGGCAGATACGCAGTATTTT
TRBV5-8	TRBD2	TRBJ2-2	few	CASSSGLVAGELFF	TGTGCCAGCAGCTCGGGACTAGTAGCCGGGGAGCTGTTTTTT
TRBV7-7	TRBD1	TRBJ1-5	NA	CASSLQGGNQPQHF	TGTGCTAGCAGCTTACAGGGGGGCAATCAGCCCCAGCATTTT
TRBV28	NA	TRBJ2-1	NA	CASSPRLLSSYNEQFF	TGTGCCAGCAGCCCCCGACTACTTAGCTCCTACAATGAGCAGTTCTTC
TRBV7-9	NA	TRBJ1-5	NA	CASSSDRQPQHF	TGTGCCAGCAGCTCGGACAGACAGCCCCAGCATTTT
TRBV5-6	NA	TRBJ2-7	NA	CASTLRREIGRTYEQYF	TGTGCCAGCACCCTGAGGCGGGAAATAGGTAGAACCTACGAGCAGTACTTC
TRBV27	TRBD1	TRBJ1-2	few	CASSTLGQGTVTF	TGTGCCAGCAGCACCCTTGGACAGGGGACTGTTACCTTC
TRBV4-1	NA	TRBJ1-5	NA	CASSQDFVGGWGSNQPQHF	TGCGCCAGCAGCCAAGATTTTGTTGGGGGCTGGGGTAGCAATCAGCCCCAGCATTTT
TRBV29-1	NA	TRBJ1-4	NA	CSAERAPNEKLFF	TGCAGCGCCGAGAGGGCACCAAATGAAAAACTGTTTTTT
TRBV28	TRBD1	TRBJ2-7	NA	CASSPTTGSSYEQYF	TGTGCCAGCAGTCCAACGACAGGGAGCTCCTACGAGCAGTACTTC
TRBV25-1	NA	TRBJ2-3	NA	CASRAADTQYF	TGTGCCAGCAGGGCAGCAGATACGCAGTATTTT
TRBV15	NA	TRBJ1-5	NA	CATEGGYSNQPQHF	TGTGCCACAGAAGGGGGTTATAGCAATCAGCCCCAGCATTTT
TRBV6-6	TRBD2	TRBJ2-1	NA	CASSYSRTRNHNEQFF	TGTGCCAGCAGTTACTCGCGGACTAGGAATCACAATGAGCAGTTCTTC
TRBV2	TRBD1	TRBJ1-1	NA	CASRGQGLNTEAFF	TGTGCCAGCAGGGGACAGGGATTGAACACTGAAGCTTTCTTT
TRBV7-2	NA	TRBJ1-6	once	CASSLGRAGLISPLHF	TGTGCCAGCAGCTTAGGGAGGGCAGGACTTATTTCACCCCTCCACTTT
TRBV11-3	NA	TRBJ1-1	NA	CASSLSLRSHTEAFF	TGTGCCAGCAGCTTAAGTCTCAGGTCCCACACTGAAGCTTTCTTT
TRBV6-5	TRBD2	TRBJ2-1	NA	CASSYERGGRVEQFF	TGTGCCAGCAGTTACGAGCGGGGGGGCCGGGTTGAGCAGTTCTTC
TRBV4-3	NA	TRBJ2-3	NA	CASSQMASTDTQYF	TGCGCCAGCAGCCAAATGGCTAGCACAGATACGCAGTATTTT
TRBV15	NA	TRBJ2-1	few	CATSRTAGTYNEQFF	TGTGCCACCAGCAGAACAGCGGGTACCTACAATGAGCAGTTCTTC
TRBV7-6	TRBD2	TRBJ2-1	NA	CASSLGTSGGAGDEQFF	TGTGCCAGCAGCCTTGGGACTAGCGGGGGGGCCGGCGATGAGCAGTTCTTC
TRBV6-5	TRBD1	TRBJ2-1	few	CASSPGQGDVNEQFF	TGTGCCAGCAGCCCAGGACAGGGAGACGTAAATGAGCAGTTCTTC